This is a list of T cell receptor beta chains from one sample in a study of cytomegalovirus exposure and HLA in healthy donors. The repertoire was sequenced with immunoSEQ multiplex PCR; TCRdb's copy has only in-frame clones and lacks some. In the table there are under 200,000 clones, roughly four fifths of which are singletons. The sequenced sample was PBMCs. The receptors here all came from a young woman in good health and CMV-seropositive. Each CDR3 is given with its conserved first and last residue. The order of the fields is J gene, V gene, D gene, CDR3 length, clone size, CDR3 DNA, CDR3 protein. The D gene is left open where the match is weak. Some rows mark clone size as missing; the rest say once, few, many or name a class of expanded clone.

TRBJ1-2 | TRBV5-1 | NA | 13 | once | TGCGCCAGCAGCTTGGACGGGTACTATGGCTACACCTTC | CASSLDGYYGYTF
TRBJ2-2 | TRBV19 | NA | 15 | NA | TGTGCCAGTAGTATATCAGGGTTGGCGACCGGGGAGCTGTTTTTT | CASSISGLATGELFF
TRBJ2-2 | TRBV11-2 | NA | 13 | NA | TGTGCCAGCAGTTTCATCCGGACCGGGGAGCTGTTTTTT | CASSFIRTGELFF
TRBJ2-1 | TRBV19 | NA | 15 | NA | TGTGCCAGTACTCCGGACACGAGCTCCTACAATGAGCAGTTCTTC | CASTPDTSSYNEQFF
TRBJ2-7 | TRBV4-1 | TRBD1 | 14 | NA | TGCGCCAGCAGCCTCGGGACAGGGGCCTACGAGCAGTACTTC | CASSLGTGAYEQYF
TRBJ1-6 | TRBV5-1 | TRBD1 | 15 | NA | TGCGCCAGCAGTGTCGGGGACAGGTGGAATTCACCCCTCCACTTT | CASSVGDRWNSPLHF
TRBJ1-2 | TRBV6-5 | TRBD1 | 15 | NA | TGTGCCAGCAGTGGGGACAGAAGGGGTCTGGAGGGCTACACCTTC | CASSGDRRGLEGYTF
TRBJ2-7 | TRBV7-8 | TRBD1 | 15 | NA | TGTGCCAGCAGCTTACGCAGGGGGCAAATCTACGAGCAGTACTTC | CASSLRRGQIYEQYF
TRBJ2-5 | TRBV5-4 | TRBD2 | 15 | NA | TGTGCCAGCAGCTCGGGGACTAGCATTCGTGAGACCCAGTACTTC | CASSSGTSIRETQYF
TRBJ2-1 | TRBV21-1 | NA | 13 | NA | TGTGCCAGACCGGGACAGGGGGCCAATGAGCAGTTCTTC | CARPGQGANEQFF
TRBJ1-5 | TRBV27 | TRBD1 | 16 | NA | TGTGCCAGCAGTTTAAAACAGGGGACCGGCAATCAGCCCCAGCATTTT | CASSLKQGTGNQPQHF